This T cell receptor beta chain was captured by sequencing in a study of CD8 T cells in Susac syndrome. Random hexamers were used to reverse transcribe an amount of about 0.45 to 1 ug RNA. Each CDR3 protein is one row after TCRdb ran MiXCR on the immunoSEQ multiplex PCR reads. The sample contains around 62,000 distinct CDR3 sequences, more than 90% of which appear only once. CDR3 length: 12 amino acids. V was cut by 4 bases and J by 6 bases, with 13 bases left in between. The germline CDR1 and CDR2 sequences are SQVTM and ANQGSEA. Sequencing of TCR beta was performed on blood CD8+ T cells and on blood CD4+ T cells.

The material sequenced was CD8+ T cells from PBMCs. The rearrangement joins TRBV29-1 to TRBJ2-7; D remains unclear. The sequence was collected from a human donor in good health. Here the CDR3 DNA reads TGCAGCGTTGTTGACGAGGCCAGCGAGCAGTACTTC. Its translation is CSVVDEASEQYF.